This TCR beta chain was sequenced for a study of PD-L1 blockade in urothelial cancer. Study-wide context: Analysis of blood occurred 3 weeks (second dose) and 6 weeks after treatment start.

Each PCR reaction had synthetic TCR analog templates spiked into it. The method was immunoSEQ multiplex PCR; TCRdb's version includes in-frame clones alone and lacks a portion of them. The sample has about 46,000 clones; under 85% are singletons. Looked up from germline, CDR1 is MDHEN and CDR2 is SYDVKM. Trimming removed 6 bases from V and 0 bases from J; junction bases left unmatched: 4. This CDR3 is built from 15 residues. Documented time point: peripheral blood 6 weeks after treatment start. The starting material was PBMCs, obtained around atezolizumab (anti-PD-L1) treatment. This TCR was sampled from a man aged 50 or older with urothelial cancer. J is TRBJ2-1 and V is TRBV28; TRBD2 matches 8 bases. The CDR3 DNA sequence: TGTGCCAGCAGCCCCAGCGGGAGCTCCTACAATGAGCAGTTCTTC. It specifies CASSPSGSSYNEQFF.